This T cell receptor beta chain originates from a study of T cells in Graves' hyperthyroidism and ophthalmopathy. This clonotype was counted at least ten times. The CDR3 regions of TCR beta were amplified from RNA transcripts. Using the HTBI primer set, a first-round RT-PCR was run on the TCR CDR3. TCRdb analysed the multiplex PCR reads with MiXCR anew, one entry per CDR3 protein. The data contain hundreds of thousands of distinct CDR3 sequences, approximately 15% of them singletons. Isolation of PBMCs was performed on roughly 9 ml fresh peripheral blood. Germline V gene sequence: CDR1 LNHDA, CDR2 SQIVND (reference sequence). V lost 5 bases and J lost 0, with 19 bases in between. The CDR3 sequence is 18 residues long.

The receptor comes from a woman aged 30 to 39 with Graves' hyperthyroidism. The chain couples TRBV19 to TRBJ2-2; D uncertain. The sample taken for sequencing was blood. This chain's CDR3 is CASSLDHGFTPNTGELFF. CDR3 nucleotide sequence: TGTGCCAGTAGTCTCGATCATGGGTTCACCCCGAACACCGGGGAGCTGTTTTTT.